The entry below gives a single TCR beta chain sequence along with its context. The antigen remains undetermined. Cultured CD4+ T cell DNA was sequenced using the Oncomine TCR Beta short-read assay. A single record per CDR3 protein comes from TCRdb applying MiXCR to the PCR reads. The sample shows about 16,000 distinct CDR3 sequences, approximately 63% of them seen only once. Sample treatment: roughly ten-day PBMC culture with coronavirus spike peptide pools or control peptides (ViraFEST assay). It was with roughly 10 IU/ml IL-2 and 9 to 10 ug/ml peptide pools that about 2 million PBMCs per well were cultured. This record comes from a study of vaccination and CD4 T cells after COVID-19. Findings and caveats of the study: Data came from relatively few convalescent patients and lacked early post-infection timepoints.

This receptor was taken from a human donor who had recovered from COVID-19. Material for sequencing was CD4+ T cells from blood, cultured in vitro.

CDR3 bases: TGTGCCAGCTCCCCAGAATCTACCTACTATGGCTACACCTTC. Its protein product is CASSPESTYYGYTF. V and J are TRBV18 and TRBJ1-2; D is undetermined. Germline CDR1 and CDR2: KGHSH and LQKENI. The ends were cut back, 6 bases at V and 3 bases at J, with 14 bases in the middle. The CDR3 runs to 14 residues.